These 21 T cell receptor beta chains share one sample of origin, sequenced in a study of T-cell reconstitution after alpha-beta-depleted transplantation in children. Unique molecular identifiers were incorporated into the prepared TCRbeta library. TCRdb fed the PCR reads into MiXCR, producing one record per CDR3 protein. The table lists 600,000 to 700,000 distinct CDR3 sequences, 16% of them singletons. The starting material was PBMCs from the stem cell graft donor, obtained from the stem cell graft. The receptors come from a human donor who donated a stem cell graft to a child with acute myeloid leukemia.

This clonotype was seen at least ten times. The chain couples TRBV5-1 to TRBJ1-1; D is possibly TRBD1 (6 bases). The CDR3 has 13 amino acids. Germline lookup yields CDR1 SGHRS and CDR2 YFSETQ. V was pared by 4 bases and J by 6 bases, with 13 bases between. CDR3 residues: CASSIQGGAEAFF. The DNA for the CDR3 is TGCGCCAGCAGCATACAGGGAGGAGCTGAAGCTTTCTTT.

This clonotype was found many times. The V call is TRBV12-3 or TRBV12-4, the J call TRBJ2-2; D perhaps matches TRBD1 (5 bases). The CDR3 has 14 amino acids. Trimming took off 2 bases at V and 4 bases at J, with 8 bases between the two ends. The DNA of the CDR3 is TGTGCCAGCAGTTTACTGGGGCTCACCGGGGAGCTGTTTTTT. Amino acid sequence: CASSLLGLTGELFF.

The chain is built from TRBV5-1 and TRBJ2-5, with D uncertain. Trimming cost V 2 bases and J 5 bases, with 10 bases left between them. The germline CDR1 and CDR2 sequences are SGHRS and YFSETQ. The CDR3 has 13 residues. CDR3 DNA sequence: TGCGCCAGCAGCTTTATATCGGAGGAGACCCAGTACTTC. Amino acids: CASSFISEETQYF.

About this clonotype: This sequence may be a read error, since a much larger clone differs from it by one base. The chain employs TRBV10-3 and TRBJ1-5, with D possibly being TRBD1 (5 bases). CDR1 and CDR2 (germline): ENHRY, SYGVKD. The CDR3 totals 14 residues. DNA of the CDR3: TGTGCCGTCAGTGTAGGGGCGAATAATCAGCCCCAGCATTTT. This encodes CAVSVGANNQPQHF.

This clonotype was detected a few times. The rearrangement links TRBV30 to TRBJ2-1; perhaps TRBD2 as D (6 bases). The CDR3 runs to 13 residues. V shed 1 base and J shed 6 bases, with 10 bases lying between them. Germline assignment: CDR1 GTSNPN and CDR2 SVGIG (reference sequence). The CDR3 DNA sequence: TGTGCCTGGAGTGGGCCCGGGAGCAATGAGCAGTTCTTC. Residues: CAWSGPGSNEQFF.

There are a few counts of this clonotype. The chain employs TRBV6-4 and TRBJ2-3; D might be TRBD1 or TRBD2, each matching 5 bases. The germline V gene has CDR1 MRHNA and CDR2 SNTAGT. The CDR3 runs 14 residues. V lost 2 bases and J 5 bases, leaving 11 bases between the germline ends. The CDR3 sequence: CASSDRGRGDTQYF. CDR3 DNA: TGTGCCAGCAGTGACCGGGGCCGGGGAGATACGCAGTATTTT.

This clonotype was seen ten or more times. The junction departs from germline at one end; a sequencing error may be responsible. This chain links TRBV12-3 or TRBV12-4 with TRBJ1-2, with D unclear. The CDR3 totals 11 residues. CDR3: CVSSQNYGYTF. CDR3 in DNA: TGTGTCAGCAGCCAGAACTATGGCTACACCTTC.

V is TRBV7-9 and J is TRBJ1-1; 7 bases fit TRBD1. Losses at the gene ends were 1 base for V and 10 bases for J; bases not matched to a gene: 9. The CDR3 has 14 residues. Per germline, CDR1 SEHNR and CDR2 FQNEAQ (reference sequence). The CDR3 DNA reads as TGTGCCAGCAGCTTAGGGTTCACAGGGGAGAGAGCTTTCTTT. Its translation is CASSLGFTGERAFF.

This clonotype was detected many times. DNA for the CDR3: TGTGCCAGCAGCATTCTACTAGGTGGAGAGACCCAGTACTTC. Translating it yields CASSILLGGETQYF. The chain uses TRBV7-2 and TRBJ2-5, with a possible D match to TRBD2 (5 bases). The CDR3 runs to 14 residues. With 5 bases removed from V and 4 bases from J, the gap between germline ends came to 14 bases. CDR1 SGHTA and CDR2 FQGNSA come from the germline V gene.

The J gene is TRBJ1-6, the V gene TRBV7-9; D is unclear. V gave up 2 bases and J gave up 6 bases, with 8 bases separating them. Germline V CDR1 and CDR2: SEHNR, FQNEAQ (reference sequence). The CDR3 has 14 amino acids. As DNA, the CDR3 is TGTGCCAGCAGCTTACCCGTCCCTAATTCACCCCTCCACTTT. Translating gives CASSLPVPNSPLHF.

This clonotype occurred many times. The chain carries TRBV7-7 and TRBJ2-1; a possible D gene is TRBD2 (6 bases). Germline V gene data show CDR1 as SSHAT and CDR2 as FNYEAQ (reference sequence). The CDR3 spans 16 residues. The V and J ends lost 0 bases and 3 bases respectively, with 12 bases between them. In DNA form, the CDR3 reads TGTGCCAGCAGCTTAGCTAAAACGGGAGTCTACAATGAGCAGTTCTTC. Translating it yields CASSLAKTGVYNEQFF.

This clonotype was observed at least ten times. The chain employs TRBV20-1 and TRBJ2-3; D perhaps matches TRBD2 (6 bases). CDR1 DFQATT and CDR2 SNEGSKA come from the germline V gene (reference sequence). The CDR3 runs to 16 residues. Trimming took off 3 bases at V and 0 bases at J, with 16 bases between the two ends. CDR3 sequence reads: CSARTIPRGSTDTQYF. The CDR3 DNA reads as TGCAGTGCTAGGACCATTCCCCGGGGGAGCACAGATACGCAGTATTTT.

The rearrangement joins TRBV6-5 to TRBJ2-1; D gene ambiguous. The CDR3 runs 14 residues. Germline CDR1 MNHEY, CDR2 SVGAGI. V was clipped by 2 bases and J by 4 bases, with 9 bases between them. The CDR3 protein is CASSYAGSYNEQFF. CDR3 DNA: TGTGCCAGCAGTTACGCCGGCTCTTACAATGAGCAGTTCTTC.

This clonotype turned up a few times. The V call is TRBV24-1, the J call TRBJ2-5; D not certain. CDR3 length: 14 residues. The V end lost 1 base, the J end lost 2 bases, and 7 bases lay between the germline ends. CDR1 and CDR2 from the germline V gene are KGHDR and SFDVKD. The CDR3 reads CATSDFGSQETQYF. The CDR3 region has the DNA TGTGCCACCAGTGATTTCGGAAGTCAAGAGACCCAGTACTTC.

This clonotype was observed at least ten times. The chain links TRBV20-1 to TRBJ1-5; D unresolved. This CDR3 has 14 residues. The germline V gene has CDR1 DFQATT and CDR2 SNEGSKA (reference sequence). V lost 3 bases, J lost 0 bases, and 9 bases lay in between. The CDR3 DNA is TGCAGTGCTAGTCACCCAAATAGCAATCAGCCCCAGCATTTT. Translating it yields CSASHPNSNQPQHF.

There are many counts of this clonotype. This rearrangement joins TRBV20-1 to TRBJ1-2, with TRBD1 identical over 11 bases. The J segment lost 10 bases and the V segment lost 6 bases, leaving 7 bases of the junction unmatched. This CDR3 is 12 amino acids long. Germline CDR1 reads DFQATT; CDR2 reads SNEGSKA (reference sequence). The CDR3: CSARRDRGAYTF. The DNA for the CDR3 is TGCAGTGCACGCCGGGACAGGGGGGCCTACACCTTC.

This clonotype was seen only a few times. The V call is TRBV20-1, the J call TRBJ2-3; D is perhaps TRBD1 or TRBD2 (6 bases each). Deletions cut 7 bases from V and 0 bases from J, with 14 bases between. The CDR3 has 14 amino acids. From germline, CDR1 is DFQATT and CDR2 SNEGSKA (reference sequence). CDR3 DNA: TGCAGTGTCAATGGGGGGCCGAGCACAGATACGCAGTATTTT. Encoded protein: CSVNGGPSTDTQYF.

In this sample, this clonotype turned up many times. The chain carries TRBV20-1 and TRBJ2-1, with 12 bases identical to TRBD2. CDR3 size: 13 residues. Germline loops: CDR1 DFQATT, CDR2 SNEGSKA (reference sequence). The ends lost 6 bases at V and 12 bases at J; junction bases unmatched: 9. The CDR3 nucleotides read TGCAGTGCAGAACTAGCGGGGGGCGCCGGGCAGTTCTTC. Translated: CSAELAGGAGQFF.

This clonotype was seen once. This sequence may be a read error, since a much larger clone differs from it by one base. The CDR3 ends on some other residue instead of the conserved phenylalanine or tryptophan, so this is likely a read error. The chain is built from TRBV10-3 and TRBJ1-2, with 7 bases fitting TRBD1. Germline CDR1 is ENHRY and CDR2 is SYGVKD. There are 16 residues in the CDR3. Trimming removed 6 bases from V and 1 base from J; junction bases left unmatched: 11. The CDR3, as DNA: TGTGCCATCAGCCCCTCGTCCGCAGGGGGTAACTATGGCTACACCCTC. Its translation: CAISPSSAGGNYGYTL.

The chain is built from TRBV5-1 and TRBJ2-1; 13 bases fit TRBD2. The V and J ends lost 7 bases and 8 bases, in that order; junction bases with no gene match: 12. CDR3 length: 16 residues. CDR1 is SGHRS and CDR2 is YFSETQ in the germline V gene. The DNA for the CDR3 is TGCGCCAGCGGCAACCGAGGACTAGCGGGGGTGGATGAGCAGTTCTTC. Translating it yields CASGNRGLAGVDEQFF.

Many counts were recorded for this clonotype. This rearrangement joins TRBV10-3 to TRBJ1-2; tentatively, D is TRBD1 (5 bases). The length of the CDR3 is 13 residues. CDR1 is ENHRY, CDR2 SYGVKD, per germline. Trimming left V 4 bases short and J 8 bases short, with 14 bases between. The CDR3 sequence is CAISAGLLAGYTF. CDR3 sequence (DNA): TGTGCCATCAGTGCAGGGTTGCTTGCGGGCTACACCTTC.